These T cell receptor beta chains were read from a single sample in a study of chemoradiotherapy in HPV16-positive cancers. Repertoires were generated with immunoSEQ multiplex PCR, while TCRdb's copy carries only in-frame clones and drops some. The sample has several thousand clones, just under 80% seen once. The material was tumor tissue, obtained from a patient who underwent chemoradiotherapy. Receptors were obtained from a human donor with HPV-associated anogenital cancer. Both conserved end residues are part of each CDR3. Fields, in order: clone size, J gene, V gene, D gene, CDR3 protein, CDR3 DNA. A D gene is named only where the DNA matches it firmly. The listing skips clone size in some rows; elsewhere it reads once, few, many or a size class.

clone_size: -; j_call: TRBJ1-5; v_call: TRBV28; d_call: -; cdr3_aa: CASSSQDHSNQPQHF; cdr3_nt: TGTGCCAGCAGTTCACAGGACCATAGCAATCAGCCCCAGCATTTT
clone_size: few; j_call: TRBJ1-5; v_call: TRBV27; d_call: -; cdr3_aa: CASSPDRSQPQHF; cdr3_nt: TGTGCCAGCAGTCCCGACAGGTCCCAGCCCCAGCATTTT
clone_size: once; j_call: TRBJ2-5; v_call: TRBV5-4; d_call: -; cdr3_aa: CASEDQETQYF; cdr3_nt: TGTGCCAGCGAGGACCAAGAGACCCAGTACTTC
clone_size: -; j_call: TRBJ1-2; v_call: TRBV27; d_call: -; cdr3_aa: CASSRLQGGGYTF; cdr3_nt: TGTGCCAGCAGCCGTCTACAGGGCGGGGGCTACACCTTC
clone_size: -; j_call: TRBJ2-3; v_call: TRBV2; d_call: -; cdr3_aa: CARGGTDTQYF; cdr3_nt: TGTGCCAGGGGGGGCACAGATACGCAGTATTTT
clone_size: -; j_call: TRBJ2-5; v_call: TRBV10-2; d_call: -; cdr3_aa: CASSLLYQETQYF; cdr3_nt: TGCGCCAGCAGTCTGCTGTACCAAGAGACCCAGTACTTC
clone_size: -; j_call: TRBJ2-7; v_call: TRBV5-1; d_call: -; cdr3_aa: CASSLGGTRSYEQYF; cdr3_nt: TGCGCCAGCAGCTTGGGTGGGACAAGGTCCTACGAGCAGTACTTC
clone_size: -; j_call: TRBJ2-3; v_call: TRBV2; d_call: TRBD2; cdr3_aa: CASSEEVAGAGTDTQYF; cdr3_nt: TGTGCCAGCAGTGAAGAGGTAGCGGGGGCGGGCACAGATACGCAGTATTTT
clone_size: -; j_call: TRBJ2-1; v_call: TRBV13; d_call: -; cdr3_aa: CASSQNQGYNEQFF; cdr3_nt: TGTGCCAGCAGCCAAAATCAGGGGTACAATGAGCAGTTCTTC
clone_size: -; j_call: TRBJ2-3; v_call: TRBV4-2; d_call: TRBD2; cdr3_aa: CASSQGTSGGADTQYF; cdr3_nt: TGTGCCAGCAGCCAAGGGACTAGCGGGGGGGCAGATACGCAGTATTTT
clone_size: -; j_call: TRBJ1-5; v_call: TRBV5-5; d_call: TRBD1; cdr3_aa: CASSLSPTGVNQPQHF; cdr3_nt: TGTGCCAGCAGCTTGTCTCCGACAGGGGTCAATCAGCCCCAGCATTTT
clone_size: -; j_call: TRBJ1-2; v_call: TRBV2; d_call: TRBD1; cdr3_aa: CARRPTGAGYTF; cdr3_nt: TGTGCCAGGAGACCGACAGGGGCTGGCTACACCTTC
clone_size: few; j_call: TRBJ2-2; v_call: TRBV7-8; d_call: -; cdr3_aa: CASWRPTTGELFF; cdr3_nt: TGTGCCAGCTGGAGGCCTACTACCGGGGAGCTGTTTTTT
clone_size: once; j_call: TRBJ1-1; v_call: TRBV5-6; d_call: -; cdr3_aa: CASNRWLRDTEAFF; cdr3_nt: TGTGCCAGCAACCGGTGGCTCCGGGACACTGAAGCTTTCTTT
clone_size: -; j_call: TRBJ2-7; v_call: TRBV7-9; d_call: TRBD1; cdr3_aa: CASSLGGQEYEQYF; cdr3_nt: TGTGCCAGCAGCTTAGGGGGACAGGAGTACGAGCAGTACTTC
clone_size: -; j_call: TRBJ1-5; v_call: TRBV28; d_call: -; cdr3_aa: CATSPALRTQHF; cdr3_nt: TGTGCCACCTCGCCGGCCCTCAGGACCCAGCATTTT
clone_size: -; j_call: TRBJ1-2; v_call: TRBV2; d_call: -; cdr3_aa: CASTRGLSGYGYTF; cdr3_nt: TGTGCCAGCACCAGGGGCCTCAGCGGCTATGGCTACACCTTC
clone_size: large; j_call: TRBJ2-7; v_call: TRBV15; d_call: TRBD2; cdr3_aa: CATSRAGLAGGPGYEQYF; cdr3_nt: TGTGCCACCAGCAGAGCAGGACTAGCGGGGGGCCCTGGGTACGAGCAGTACTTC
clone_size: -; j_call: TRBJ1-5; v_call: TRBV30; d_call: TRBD1; cdr3_aa: CAWSVPTGRFGNQPQHF; cdr3_nt: TGTGCCTGGAGTGTACCGACAGGGAGGTTCGGCAATCAGCCCCAGCATTTT
clone_size: -; j_call: TRBJ2-5; v_call: TRBV5-6; d_call: TRBD1; cdr3_aa: CASSLTGGQETQYF; cdr3_nt: TGTGCCAGCAGCCTGACAGGGGGCCAAGAGACCCAGTACTTC
clone_size: -; j_call: TRBJ2-7; v_call: TRBV5-6; d_call: -; cdr3_aa: CASSPGSPGGREQYF; cdr3_nt: TGTGCCAGCAGCCCCGGTTCTCCCGGGGGCCGCGAGCAGTACTTC
clone_size: -; j_call: TRBJ2-3; v_call: TRBV11-2; d_call: -; cdr3_aa: CASSFQTGGGTDTQYF; cdr3_nt: TGTGCCAGCAGCTTCCAAACGGGGGGCGGCACAGATACGCAGTATTTT
clone_size: -; j_call: TRBJ1-2; v_call: TRBV10-3; d_call: TRBD1; cdr3_aa: CAISGGDRGLNYGYTF; cdr3_nt: TGTGCCATCAGTGGGGGGGACAGGGGGCTGAACTATGGCTACACCTTC
clone_size: -; j_call: TRBJ1-1; v_call: TRBV29-1; d_call: TRBD1; cdr3_aa: CSVDRQGNTEAFF; cdr3_nt: TGCAGCGTTGATCGACAGGGGAACACTGAAGCTTTCTTT
clone_size: -; j_call: TRBJ2-3; v_call: TRBV7-3; d_call: TRBD1; cdr3_aa: CASSTTGTGSVTQYF; cdr3_nt: TGTGCCAGCAGCACAACCGGGACAGGGAGTGTTACGCAGTATTTT
clone_size: -; j_call: TRBJ1-1; v_call: TRBV5-4; d_call: -; cdr3_aa: CASSLEEAGLAFF; cdr3_nt: TGTGCCAGCAGCTTGGAAGAGGCAGGGCTGGCTTTCTTT
clone_size: few; j_call: TRBJ1-5; v_call: TRBV6-1; d_call: -; cdr3_aa: CASSVRGVGGNQPQHF; cdr3_nt: TGTGCCAGCAGTGTAAGAGGGGTTGGAGGCAATCAGCCCCAGCATTTT
clone_size: -; j_call: TRBJ2-2; v_call: TRBV9; d_call: TRBD1; cdr3_aa: CASSVADRMTGELFF; cdr3_nt: TGTGCCAGCAGCGTAGCGGACAGGATGACCGGGGAGCTGTTTTTT
clone_size: once; j_call: TRBJ1-4; v_call: TRBV21-1; d_call: -; cdr3_aa: CASSKARGGAGEKLFF; cdr3_nt: TGTGCCAGCAGCAAAGCGCGCGGGGGGGCTGGTGAAAAACTGTTTTTT
clone_size: -; j_call: TRBJ2-7; v_call: TRBV5-1; d_call: TRBD2; cdr3_aa: CASSFQALAGGGEQYF; cdr3_nt: TGCGCCAGCAGCTTTCAAGCACTAGCGGGGGGTGGCGAGCAGTACTTC
clone_size: -; j_call: TRBJ1-1; v_call: TRBV2; d_call: -; cdr3_aa: CASSPVRTEAFF; cdr3_nt: TGTGCCAGCAGCCCCGTTAGGACTGAAGCTTTCTTT
clone_size: -; j_call: TRBJ2-7; v_call: TRBV5-1; d_call: TRBD2; cdr3_aa: CASSPQAGGPYEQYF; cdr3_nt: TGCGCCAGCAGCCCCCAAGCGGGGGGGCCTTACGAGCAGTACTTC
clone_size: -; j_call: TRBJ2-7; v_call: TRBV5-6; d_call: TRBD1; cdr3_aa: CASSLTGQGNEQYF; cdr3_nt: TGTGCCAGCAGCTTGACGGGACAGGGAAACGAGCAGTACTTC
clone_size: -; j_call: TRBJ2-2; v_call: TRBV5-4; d_call: -; cdr3_aa: CASSLDTSGELFF; cdr3_nt: TGTGCCAGCAGCTTGGACACCTCCGGGGAGCTGTTTTTT
clone_size: -; j_call: TRBJ2-3; v_call: TRBV28; d_call: TRBD1; cdr3_aa: CASTQSTGGIPGGTDTQYF; cdr3_nt: TGTGCCAGCACCCAATCGACAGGGGGCATCCCGGGGGGCACAGATACGCAGTATTTT
clone_size: -; j_call: TRBJ1-6; v_call: TRBV28; d_call: -; cdr3_aa: CASMRSSYNSPLHF; cdr3_nt: TGTGCCAGCATGAGGAGCTCCTATAATTCACCCCTCCACTTT
clone_size: -; j_call: TRBJ1-4; v_call: TRBV6-6; d_call: -; cdr3_aa: CASSYQPDSRREKLFF; cdr3_nt: TGTGCCAGCAGTTACCAACCGGACAGCCGTCGAGAAAAACTGTTTTTT
clone_size: -; j_call: TRBJ2-5; v_call: TRBV5-1; d_call: -; cdr3_aa: CASSLTVYQETQYF; cdr3_nt: TGCGCCAGCAGCTTGACAGTATACCAAGAGACCCAGTACTTC
clone_size: -; j_call: TRBJ2-5; v_call: TRBV29-1; d_call: -; cdr3_aa: CSVGETQYF; cdr3_nt: TGCAGCGTTGGGGAGACCCAGTACTTC
clone_size: -; j_call: TRBJ2-2; v_call: TRBV4-1; d_call: -; cdr3_aa: CASSQDQGTTGELFF; cdr3_nt: TGCGCCAGCAGCCAAGATCAGGGGACCACCGGGGAGCTGTTTTTT
clone_size: -; j_call: TRBJ2-3; v_call: TRBV2; d_call: TRBD1; cdr3_aa: CASSLQGYTDTQYF; cdr3_nt: TGTGCCAGCAGTTTACAGGGGTACACAGATACGCAGTATTTT
clone_size: -; j_call: TRBJ2-1; v_call: TRBV11-1; d_call: TRBD1; cdr3_aa: CASNNRGRGLELDNEQFF; cdr3_nt: TGTGCCAGCAACAATCGGGGCAGGGGGCTCGAATTGGACAATGAGCAGTTCTTC
clone_size: -; j_call: TRBJ2-7; v_call: TRBV9; d_call: -; cdr3_aa: CASSVEWDTKTYEQYF; cdr3_nt: TGTGCCAGCAGCGTAGAGTGGGACACTAAGACCTACGAGCAGTACTTC
clone_size: -; j_call: TRBJ2-7; v_call: TRBV5-1; d_call: TRBD1; cdr3_aa: CASSYNPGQTYEQYF; cdr3_nt: TGCGCCAGCAGCTACAATCCGGGACAGACCTACGAGCAGTACTTC
clone_size: few; j_call: TRBJ1-6; v_call: TRBV7-9; d_call: -; cdr3_aa: CASSATNSPLHF; cdr3_nt: TGTGCCAGCAGCGCAACGAATTCACCCCTCCACTTT